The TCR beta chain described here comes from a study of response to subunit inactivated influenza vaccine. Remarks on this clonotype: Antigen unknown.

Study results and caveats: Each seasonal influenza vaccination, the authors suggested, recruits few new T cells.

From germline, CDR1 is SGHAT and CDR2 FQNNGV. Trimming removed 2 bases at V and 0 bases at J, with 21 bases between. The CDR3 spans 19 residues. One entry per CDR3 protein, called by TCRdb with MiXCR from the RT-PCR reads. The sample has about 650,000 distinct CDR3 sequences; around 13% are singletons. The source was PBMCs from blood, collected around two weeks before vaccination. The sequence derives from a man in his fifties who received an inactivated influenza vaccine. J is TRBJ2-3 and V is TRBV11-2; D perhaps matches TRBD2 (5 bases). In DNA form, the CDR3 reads TGTGCCAGCAGCTTAAGGGTCGCAGCGGCAAGGACTAGCACAGATACGCAGTATTTT. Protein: CASSLRVAAARTSTDTQYF.